These 9 T cell receptor beta chains came from one sample sequenced in a study of beta chain features in type 1 diabetes. The investigators reverse transcribed all of the isolated RNA, so they sequenced expressed TCRB transcripts. Here immunoSEQ multiplex PCR was the method, and the copy in TCRdb shows in-frame clones only, minus some. The data contain about 160,000 clones, 7% to 10% of them singletons. The sample consisted of central memory CD4+ T cells from blood. These receptors were taken from a woman aged 18-29 years in good health.

The gene calls are TRBV23-1 and TRBJ1-1; D remains unclear. TRBV23-1 is identified as an open reading frame with a role that is uncertain. CDR3 length: 13 residues. V shed 6 bases and J shed 5 bases, with 13 bases lying between them. CDR3 amino acids: CASSQDSGTEAFF. CDR3 nucleotides: TGCGCCAGCAGCCAAGATAGCGGGACTGAAGCTTTCTTT.

The chain joins TRBV18 to TRBJ2-6, with 7 bases fitting TRBD1. This CDR3 comprises 16 residues. Germline assignment: CDR1 KGHSH and CDR2 LQKENI. The V and J ends lost 3 bases and 3 bases, in that order; junction bases with no gene match: 5. The CDR3 region has the DNA TGTGCCAGCTCACCGACAGGGTTCGGTGGGGCCAACGTCCTGACTTTC. Translation: CASSPTGFGGANVLTF.

This clone was seen more than once but under ten times. This chain connects TRBV10-3 to TRBJ2-5; TRBD1 matches 9 bases. Germline CDR1 ENHRY, CDR2 SYGVKD. Losses at the gene ends were 7 bases for V and 5 bases for J; bases not matched to a gene: 5. The CDR3 covers 13 residues. The CDR3 sequence: CAIKGQGAETQYF. The CDR3 region has the DNA TGTGCCATCAAGGGACAGGGCGCGGAGACCCAGTACTTC.

The chain carries TRBV4-2 and TRBJ1-1; D may be TRBD1 (5 bases). CDR3 length: 14 amino acids. The germline V gene has CDR1 LGHNA and CDR2 YNFKEQ. Trimming cost V 4 bases and J 2 bases, with 11 bases left between them. CDR3 nucleotide sequence: TGTGCCAGCAGCCCCCCGGGGACTAACACTGAAGCTTTCTTT. It specifies CASSPPGTNTEAFF.

This clone has only a few counts. Here the CDR3 reads CAWSGDTGEQYF. The DNA for the CDR3 is TGTGCCTGGAGTGGGGATACGGGGGAGCAGTACTTC. The chain has TRBV30 and TRBJ2-7, with a weak D call TRBD2 (5 bases). The CDR3 runs to 12 residues. Germline values: CDR1 GTSNPN, CDR2 SVGIG (reference sequence). Trimming cost V 1 base and J 7 bases, with 11 bases left between them.

The J gene is TRBJ2-7, the V gene TRBV7-9; D is uncertain. The CDR3 has 14 amino acids. Trimming took off 2 bases at V and 4 bases at J, with 12 bases between the two ends. Germline assignment: CDR1 SEHNR and CDR2 FQNEAQ (reference sequence). The DNA of the CDR3 is TGTGCCAGCAGCTTAAGAACTTCACTGTACGAGCAGTACTTC. Encoded protein: CASSLRTSLYEQYF. Based on the CDR3 plus reference TRBV7-9 and TRBJ2-7, the full variable domain is DTGVSQNPRHKITKRGQNVTFRCDPISEHNRLYWYRQTLGQGPEFLTYFQNEAQLEKSRLLSDRFSAERPKGSFSTLEIQRTEQGDSAMYLCASSLRTSLYEQYFGPGTRLTVT.

The sample holds a few counts of this clone. This CDR3 reads CASRSGTGGVSPLHF. The CDR3 nucleotides are TGCGCCAGCAGGTCCGGGACAGGGGGTGTCTCACCCCTCCACTTT. The rearrangement uses TRBV5-1 and TRBJ1-6, with TRBD1 identical over 11 bases. Unmatched junction bases numbered 8, after V lost 5 bases and J lost 10 bases. From germline, CDR1 is SGHRS and CDR2 YFSETQ. The CDR3 runs 15 residues. The variable domain in full, completed from reference TRBV5-1 and TRBJ1-6, reads KAGVTQTPRYLIKTRGQQVTLSCSPISGHRSVSWYQQTPGQGLQFLFEYFSETQRNKGNFPGRFSGRQFSNSRSEMNVSTLELGDSALYLCASRSGTGGVSPLHFGNGTRLTVT.

The chain is built from TRBV5-1 and TRBJ2-7; 7 bases agree with TRBD1. The germline V gene has CDR1 SGHRS and CDR2 YFSETQ. The trim removed 3 bases at V and 0 bases at J, leaving 6 bases unmatched. This CDR3 is built from 15 residues. The CDR3 spells CASSSGQVSSYEQYF. The CDR3 nucleotides are TGCGCCAGCAGCTCTGGACAGGTCTCCTCCTACGAGCAGTACTTC.

This clone was picked up a small number of times. This chain joins TRBV7-2 and TRBJ2-2, with 9 bases that match TRBD1. Losses at the gene ends were 5 bases for V and 5 bases for J; bases not matched to a gene: 6. The germline V gene has CDR1 SGHTA and CDR2 FQGNSA. The CDR3 loop spans 15 amino acids. The CDR3 sequence: CASSPGQGGTGELFF. CDR3 coding DNA: TGTGCCAGCAGCCCGGGACAGGGAGGGACCGGGGAGCTGTTTTTT.